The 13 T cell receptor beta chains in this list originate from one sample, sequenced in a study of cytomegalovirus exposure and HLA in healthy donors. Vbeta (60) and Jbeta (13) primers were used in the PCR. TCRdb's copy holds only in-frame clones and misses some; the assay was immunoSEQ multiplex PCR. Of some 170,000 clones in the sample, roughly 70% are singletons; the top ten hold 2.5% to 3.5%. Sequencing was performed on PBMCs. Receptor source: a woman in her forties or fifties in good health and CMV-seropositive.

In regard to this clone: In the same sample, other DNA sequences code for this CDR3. The CDR3 coding sequence is TGCGCCAGCAGCTTGGAGCGGTACACTGAAGCTTTCTTT. The encoded protein is CASSLERYTEAFF. The V and J genes are TRBV5-1 and TRBJ1-1; unclear D gene. Trimming took off 0 bases at V and 3 bases at J, with 6 bases between the two ends. The CDR3 has 13 residues. The germline CDR1 and CDR2 sequences are SGHRS and YFSETQ.

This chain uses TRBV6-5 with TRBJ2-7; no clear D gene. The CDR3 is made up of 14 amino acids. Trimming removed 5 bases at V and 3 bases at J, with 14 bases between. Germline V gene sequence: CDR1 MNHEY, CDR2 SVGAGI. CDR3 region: CASSQRRVFYEQYF. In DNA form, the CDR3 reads TGTGCCAGCAGTCAACGCCGGGTCTTCTACGAGCAGTACTTC.

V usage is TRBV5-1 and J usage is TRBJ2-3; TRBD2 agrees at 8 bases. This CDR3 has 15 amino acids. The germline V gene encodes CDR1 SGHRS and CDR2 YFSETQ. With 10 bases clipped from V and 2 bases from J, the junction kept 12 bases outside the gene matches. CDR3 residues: CADCFAGGLTDTQYF. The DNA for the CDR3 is TGCGCCGACTGCTTTGCGGGGGGCCTCACAGATACGCAGTATTTT.

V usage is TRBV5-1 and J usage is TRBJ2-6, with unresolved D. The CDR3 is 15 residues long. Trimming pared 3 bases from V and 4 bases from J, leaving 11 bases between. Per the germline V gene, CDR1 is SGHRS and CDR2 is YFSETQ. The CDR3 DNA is TGCGCCAGCAGCTCCCAGCGTCCCGGGGCCAACGTCCTGACTTTC. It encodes CASSSQRPGANVLTF.

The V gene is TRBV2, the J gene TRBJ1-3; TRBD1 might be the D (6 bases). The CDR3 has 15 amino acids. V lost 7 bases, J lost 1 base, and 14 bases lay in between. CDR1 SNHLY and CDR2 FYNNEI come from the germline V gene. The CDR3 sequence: CASMPTGASGNTIYF. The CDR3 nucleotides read TGTGCCAGCATGCCGACAGGAGCTTCTGGAAACACCATATATTTT.

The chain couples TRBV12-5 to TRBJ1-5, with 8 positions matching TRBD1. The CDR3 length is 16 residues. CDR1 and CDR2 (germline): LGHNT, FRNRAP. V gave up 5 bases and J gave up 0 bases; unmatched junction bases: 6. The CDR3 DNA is TGTGCTAGTGGTACAGACAGGGGCCCTAGCAATCAGCCCCAGCATTTT. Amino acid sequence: CASGTDRGPSNQPQHF.

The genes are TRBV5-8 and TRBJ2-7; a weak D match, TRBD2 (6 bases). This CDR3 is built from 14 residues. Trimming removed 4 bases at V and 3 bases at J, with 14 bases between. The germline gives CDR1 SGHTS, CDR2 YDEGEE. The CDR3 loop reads CASSLPGEIYEQYF. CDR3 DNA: TGTGCCAGCAGCCTCCCGGGGGAGATCTACGAGCAGTACTTC.

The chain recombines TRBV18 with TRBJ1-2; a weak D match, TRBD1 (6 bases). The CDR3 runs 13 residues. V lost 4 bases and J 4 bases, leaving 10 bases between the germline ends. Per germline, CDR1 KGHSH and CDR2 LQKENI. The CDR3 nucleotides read TGTGCCAGCTCACTTGACAGGATCTATGGCTACACCTTC. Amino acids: CASSLDRIYGYTF.

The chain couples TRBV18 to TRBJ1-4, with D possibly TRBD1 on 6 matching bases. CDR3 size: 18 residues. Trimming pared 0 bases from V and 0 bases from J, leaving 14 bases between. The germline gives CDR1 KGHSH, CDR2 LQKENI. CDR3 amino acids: CASSPPLGAHTTNEKLFF. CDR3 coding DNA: TGTGCCAGCTCACCACCTCTGGGGGCGCATACAACTAATGAAAAACTGTTTTTT.

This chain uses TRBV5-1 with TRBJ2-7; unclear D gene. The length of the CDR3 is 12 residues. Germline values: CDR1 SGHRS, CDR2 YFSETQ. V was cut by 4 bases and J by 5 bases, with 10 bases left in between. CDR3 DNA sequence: TGCGCCAGCAGCCTGCGAGGCGACGAGCAGTACTTC. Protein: CASSLRGDEQYF.

CDR3 amino acids: CATSGGSSYEQYF. CDR3 nucleotide sequence: TGTGCTACTAGCGGGGGGAGCTCCTACGAGCAGTACTTC. The chain carries TRBV2 and TRBJ2-7, with 12 bases identical to TRBD2. The CDR3 contains 13 residues. The germline V gene has CDR1 SNHLY and CDR2 FYNNEI.

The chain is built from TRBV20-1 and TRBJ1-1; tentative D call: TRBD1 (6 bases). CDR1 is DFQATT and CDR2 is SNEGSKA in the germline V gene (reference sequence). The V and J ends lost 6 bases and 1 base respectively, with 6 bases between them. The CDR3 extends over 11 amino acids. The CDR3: CSADRNTEAFF. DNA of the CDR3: TGCAGTGCGGACAGGAACACTGAAGCTTTCTTT.

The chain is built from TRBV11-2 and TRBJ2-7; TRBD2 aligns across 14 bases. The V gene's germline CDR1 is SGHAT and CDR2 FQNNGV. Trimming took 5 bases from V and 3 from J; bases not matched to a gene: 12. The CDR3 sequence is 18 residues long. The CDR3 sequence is CASSPAGTSGGTNYEQYF. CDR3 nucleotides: TGTGCCAGCAGCCCGGCCGGGACTAGCGGGGGCACGAACTACGAGCAGTACTTC.